This is a list of T cell receptor beta chains from one sample in a study of T cells in Graves' hyperthyroidism and ophthalmopathy. TCRdb itself ran the multiplex PCR reads through MiXCR, one entry per CDR3 protein. The table lists a few hundred thousand distinct CDR3 sequences, roughly 23% of them singletons, with over 40% in the top ten. What was sequenced was blood. The receptor set was obtained from a woman aged 45-60 years with Graves' hyperthyroidism. Each CDR3 is given without its conserved first and last residue.

12 | TRBJ1-3 | TRBV6-5 | ASSYQSSGNTIY
10 | TRBJ2-2 | TRBV27 | ASSFTSGELF
11 | TRBJ1-6 | TRBV27 | ASRVGVSGPLH
13 | TRBJ1-6 | TRBV2 | ATRGGTGLDSPLH
12 | TRBJ2-3 | TRBV6-1 | ASSRQVLTDTQY
13 | TRBJ2-1 | TRBV20-1 | SASPISGRGNEQF
13 | TRBJ1-2 | TRBV30 | AWSTRPGRDYGYT
12 | TRBJ2-7 | TRBV7-6 | ASSYGLSSYEQY
13 | TRBJ1-2 | TRBV19 | ASNLLSATYYGYT
13 | TRBJ2-2 | TRBV2 | ASSWVNGDTGELF
17 | TRBJ1-5 | TRBV20-1 | SARDPRQGARIRNQPQH
14 | TRBJ2-2 | TRBV3-1 | ASSLLDGPNTGELF
10 | TRBJ2-3 | TRBV5-6 | ASSFPTDTQY
14 | TRBJ2-5 | TRBV6-1 | ASSLRGHGIGETQY
15 | TRBJ2-1 | TRBV5-1 | ASSFRDWGSVNNEQF
9 | TRBJ2-1 | TRBV9 | ASSPGVEQF
14 | TRBJ1-2 | TRBV19 | ASTSSSDRTNYGYT
12 | TRBJ2-1 | TRBV30 | AWSETGAYNEQF
12 | TRBJ2-3 | TRBV20-1 | SARAGVSTDTQY
12 | TRBJ2-5 | TRBV28 | ASRGTGDTGTQY
12 | TRBJ2-5 | TRBV7-2 | ASSLVDQQETQY
13 | TRBJ1-2 | TRBV6-1 | ASRHGGQGNYGYT
15 | TRBJ2-3 | TRBV7-9 | ASSFRLAGGEKDTQY
12 | TRBJ1-6 | TRBV29-1 | SVSSGSYNSPLH
13 | TRBJ2-3 | TRBV7-8 | ASSPRPSGADTQY
13 | TRBJ2-3 | TRBV28 | ASSSTGGSTDTQY
13 | TRBJ2-1 | TRBV4-1 | ASSQTGTGVGEQF
13 | TRBJ2-7 | TRBV15 | ATSPPQRGTYEQY
12 | TRBJ2-7 | TRBV27 | ASSMRQGPYEQY
11 | TRBJ2-7 | TRBV7-8 | ASSFRTYYEQY
13 | TRBJ1-1 | TRBV9 | ASSRLATANTEAF
13 | TRBJ2-2 | TRBV2 | ASRRTASNTGELF
12 | TRBJ2-5 | TRBV7-2 | ASSPPDRKETQY
14 | TRBJ1-4 | TRBV4-1 | ASSLPDAGWGEKLF
16 | TRBJ2-3 | TRBV27 | ASSLSRLRRPSTDTQY
12 | TRBJ2-3 | TRBV3-1 | ASSQASSKDTQY
12 | TRBJ2-1 | TRBV7-8 | ASSLSGRAHEQF
13 | TRBJ2-1 | TRBV7-9 | ASSQGGGAGNEQF
14 | TRBJ2-3 | TRBV9 | ASSAPRGGAPDTQY
13 | TRBJ2-7 | TRBV5-1 | ASSLGLAPSYEQY
18 | TRBJ2-7 | TRBV15 | ATSSKGTSGRARVSYEQY
13 | TRBJ2-5 | TRBV3-1 | ASSYQAFVQETQY
9 | TRBJ1-5 | TRBV6-5 | ASSYSGPQH
11 | TRBJ2-7 | TRBV10-3 | AIMRGQGYEQY